This TCR beta chain was captured in a study of blood T cell repertoires in COVID-19. Study-level information: There were acute and convalescent COVID-19 samples, and they came from the United States, Italy and Spain. PBMCs, B-cell-depleted T cells, or T cells provided the cDNA or gDNA that made up the material.

Germline CDR1 is KGHSH and CDR2 is LQKENI. The V end lost 5 bases, the J end lost 0 bases, and 11 bases lay between the germline ends. This CDR3 region has 15 residues. The method was immunoSEQ multiplex PCR; TCRdb's version includes in-frame clones alone and lacks a portion of them. The sample carries around 60,000 clones, about 91% recorded once. This TCR came from a woman in her fifties or sixties with active COVID-19. The specimen sequenced was peripheral blood. The chain carries TRBV18 and TRBJ2-1; TRBD1 is a possible D gene (5 bases). For the CDR3, the DNA is TGTGCCAGCTCAGACCAGGGTCCCTCCTACAATGAGCAGTTCTTC. It translates to CASSDQGPSYNEQFF. Full variable domain (outside the CDR3, taken from reference TRBV18 and TRBJ2-1): NAGVMQNPRHLVRRRGQEARLRCSPMKGHSHVYWYRQLPEEGLKFMVYLQKENIIDESGMPKERFSAEFPKEGPSILRIQQVVRGDSAAYFCASSDQGPSYNEQFFGPGTRLTVL.